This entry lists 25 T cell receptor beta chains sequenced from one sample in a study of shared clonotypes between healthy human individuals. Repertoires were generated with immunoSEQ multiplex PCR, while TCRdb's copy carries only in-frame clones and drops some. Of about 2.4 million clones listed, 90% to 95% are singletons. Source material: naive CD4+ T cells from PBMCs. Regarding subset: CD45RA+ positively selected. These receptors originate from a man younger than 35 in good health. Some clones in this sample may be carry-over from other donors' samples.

CDR3 nucleotide sequence: TGTGCCTGGACGGGCAGTAGAAACACCATATATTTT. It codes for CAWTGSRNTIYF. This chain uses TRBV30 with TRBJ1-3; D is undetermined. The CDR3 totals 12 residues. The germline gives CDR1 GTSNPN, CDR2 SVGIG (reference sequence). V lost 4 bases and J lost 5, with 9 bases in between.

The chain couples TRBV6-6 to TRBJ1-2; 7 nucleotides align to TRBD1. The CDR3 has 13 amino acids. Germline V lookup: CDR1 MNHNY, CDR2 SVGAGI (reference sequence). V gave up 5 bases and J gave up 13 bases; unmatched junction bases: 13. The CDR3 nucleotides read TGTGCCAGCAGTCCTAGCCCCATGACAGGGCGCACCTTC. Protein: CASSPSPMTGRTF.

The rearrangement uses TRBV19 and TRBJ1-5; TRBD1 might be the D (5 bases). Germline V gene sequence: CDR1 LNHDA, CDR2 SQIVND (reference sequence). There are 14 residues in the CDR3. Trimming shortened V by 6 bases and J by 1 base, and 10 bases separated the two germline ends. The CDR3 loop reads CASRTGASNQPQHF. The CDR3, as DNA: TGTGCCAGTAGAACAGGAGCAAGCAATCAGCCCCAGCATTTT. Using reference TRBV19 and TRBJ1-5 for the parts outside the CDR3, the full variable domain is DGGITQSPKYLFRKEGQNVTLSCEQNLNHDAMYWYRQDPGQGLRLIYYSQIVNDFQKGDIAEGYSVSREKKESFPLTVTSAQKNPTAFYLCASRTGASNQPQHFGDGTRLSIL.

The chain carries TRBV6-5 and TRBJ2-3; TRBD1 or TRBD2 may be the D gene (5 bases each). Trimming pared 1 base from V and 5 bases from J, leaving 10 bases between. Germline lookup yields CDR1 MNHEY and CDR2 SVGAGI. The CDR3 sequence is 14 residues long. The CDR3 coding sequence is TGTGCCAGCAGTTACTACGTTGGGGGAGATACGCAGTATTTT. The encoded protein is CASSYYVGGDTQYF.

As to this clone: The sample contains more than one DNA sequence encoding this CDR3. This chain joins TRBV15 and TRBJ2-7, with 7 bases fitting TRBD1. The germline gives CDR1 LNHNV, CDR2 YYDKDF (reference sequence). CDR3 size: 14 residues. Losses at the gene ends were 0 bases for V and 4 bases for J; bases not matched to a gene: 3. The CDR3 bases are TGTGCCACCAGCAGAGACCGGGACAGTTACGAGCAGTACTTC. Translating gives CATSRDRDSYEQYF.

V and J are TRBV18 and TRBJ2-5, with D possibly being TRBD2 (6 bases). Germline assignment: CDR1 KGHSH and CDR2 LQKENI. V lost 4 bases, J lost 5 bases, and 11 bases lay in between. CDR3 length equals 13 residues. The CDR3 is CASSLPRGETQYF. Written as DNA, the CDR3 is TGTGCCAGCTCACTACCCCGGGGGGAGACCCAGTACTTC.

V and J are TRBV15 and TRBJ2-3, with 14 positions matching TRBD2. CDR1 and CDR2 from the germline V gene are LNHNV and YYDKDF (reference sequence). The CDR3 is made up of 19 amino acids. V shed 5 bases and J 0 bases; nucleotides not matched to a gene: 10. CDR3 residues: CATSLSPGLAGASTDTQYF. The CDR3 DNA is TGTGCCACCAGCCTGAGTCCGGGACTAGCGGGAGCTAGCACAGATACGCAGTATTTT.

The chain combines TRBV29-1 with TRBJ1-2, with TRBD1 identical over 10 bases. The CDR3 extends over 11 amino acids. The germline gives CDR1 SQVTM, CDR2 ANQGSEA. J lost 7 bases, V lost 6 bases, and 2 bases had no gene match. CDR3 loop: CSVGDRGGYTF. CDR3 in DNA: TGCAGCGTCGGGGACAGGGGTGGCTACACCTTC.

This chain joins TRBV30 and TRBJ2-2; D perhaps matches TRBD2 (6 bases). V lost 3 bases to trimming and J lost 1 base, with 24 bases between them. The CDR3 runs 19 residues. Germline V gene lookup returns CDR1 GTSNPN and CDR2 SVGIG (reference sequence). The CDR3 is CAWSPFRSLGGRNTGELFF. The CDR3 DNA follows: TGTGCCTGGAGCCCCTTTCGAAGTTTGGGAGGCCGGAACACCGGGGAGCTGTTTTTT.

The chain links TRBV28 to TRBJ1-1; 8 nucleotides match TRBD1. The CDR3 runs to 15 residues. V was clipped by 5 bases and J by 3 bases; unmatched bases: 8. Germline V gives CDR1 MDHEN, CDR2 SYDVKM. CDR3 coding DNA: TGTGCCAGCAGTGTAACAGGGGGAGTTGACACTGAAGCTTTCTTT. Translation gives CASSVTGGVDTEAFF.

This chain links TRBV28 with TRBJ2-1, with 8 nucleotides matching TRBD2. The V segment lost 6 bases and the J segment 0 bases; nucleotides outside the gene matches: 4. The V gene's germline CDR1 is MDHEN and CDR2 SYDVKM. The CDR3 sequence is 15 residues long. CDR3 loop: CASSRAGASYNEQFF. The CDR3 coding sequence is TGTGCCAGCAGCCGAGCGGGAGCCTCCTACAATGAGCAGTTCTTC.

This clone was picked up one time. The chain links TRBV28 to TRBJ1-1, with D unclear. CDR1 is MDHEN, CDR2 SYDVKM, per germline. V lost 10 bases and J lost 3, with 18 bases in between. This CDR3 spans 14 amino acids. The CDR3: CATREGTKDTEAFF. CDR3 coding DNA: TGTGCCACCCGGGAGGGAACGAAGGACACTGAAGCTTTCTTT. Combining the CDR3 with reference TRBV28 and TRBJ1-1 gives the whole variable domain DVKVTQSSRYLVKRTGEKVFLECVQDMDHENMFWYRQDPGLGLRLIYFSYDVKMKEKGDIPEGYSVSREKKERFSLILESASTNQTSMYLCATREGTKDTEAFFGQGTRLTVV.

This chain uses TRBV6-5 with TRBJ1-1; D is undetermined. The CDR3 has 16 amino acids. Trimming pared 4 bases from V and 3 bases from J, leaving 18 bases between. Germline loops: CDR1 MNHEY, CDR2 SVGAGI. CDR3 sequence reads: CASSSPRLRGDTEAFF. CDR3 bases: TGTGCCAGCAGTTCCCCTCGGCTACGCGGGGACACTGAAGCTTTCTTT.

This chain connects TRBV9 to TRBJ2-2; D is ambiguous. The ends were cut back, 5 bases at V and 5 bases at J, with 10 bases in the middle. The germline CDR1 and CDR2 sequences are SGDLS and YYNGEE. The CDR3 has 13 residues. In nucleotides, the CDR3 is TGTGCCAGCAGGTCGGGTATTACCGGGGAGCTGTTTTTT. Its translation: CASRSGITGELFF.

The CDR3 loop reads CASSLGSGSSNEQFF. The CDR3 DNA reads as TGTGCCAGCAGCTTGGGTAGCGGGAGTTCTAATGAGCAGTTCTTC. This sequence joins TRBV11-3 and TRBJ2-1, with 9 positions matching TRBD2. V shed 3 bases, J shed 7 bases, and the junction held 7 bases outside the gene matches. CDR1 is SGHNT and CDR2 is YENEEA in the germline V gene. This CDR3 spans 15 amino acids.

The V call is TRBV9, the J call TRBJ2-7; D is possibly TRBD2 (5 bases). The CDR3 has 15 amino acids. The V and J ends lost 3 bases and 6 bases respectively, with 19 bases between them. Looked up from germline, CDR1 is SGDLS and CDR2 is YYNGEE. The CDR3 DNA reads TGTGCCAGCAGCGGAACAGAGGGAAGGTATGGCGAGCAGTACTTC. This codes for CASSGTEGRYGEQYF.

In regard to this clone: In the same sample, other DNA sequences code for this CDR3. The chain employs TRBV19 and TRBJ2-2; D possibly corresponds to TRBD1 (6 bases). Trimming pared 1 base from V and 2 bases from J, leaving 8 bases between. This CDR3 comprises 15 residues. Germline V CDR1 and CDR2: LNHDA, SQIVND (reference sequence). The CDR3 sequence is CASSIGRGNTGELFF. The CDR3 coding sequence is TGTGCCAGTAGTATAGGCAGGGGAAACACCGGGGAGCTGTTTTTT.

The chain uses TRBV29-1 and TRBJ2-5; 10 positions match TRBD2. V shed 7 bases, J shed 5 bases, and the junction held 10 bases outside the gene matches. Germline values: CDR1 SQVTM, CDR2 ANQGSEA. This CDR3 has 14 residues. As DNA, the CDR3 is TGCAGCGCCCCCCTGACTAGCGGGCTCGAGACCCAGTACTTC. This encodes CSAPLTSGLETQYF.

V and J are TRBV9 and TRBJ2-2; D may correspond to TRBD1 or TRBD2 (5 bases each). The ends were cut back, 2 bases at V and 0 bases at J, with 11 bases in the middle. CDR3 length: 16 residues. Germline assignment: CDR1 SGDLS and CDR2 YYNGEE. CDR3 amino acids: CASSVYGTTNTGELFF. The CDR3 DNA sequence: TGTGCCAGCAGCGTTTACGGGACGACGAACACCGGGGAGCTGTTTTTT.

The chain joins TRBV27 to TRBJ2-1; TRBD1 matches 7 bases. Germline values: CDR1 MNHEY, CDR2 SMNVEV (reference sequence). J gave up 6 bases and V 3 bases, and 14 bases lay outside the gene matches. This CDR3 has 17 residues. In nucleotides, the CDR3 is TGTGCCAGCAGTTTCCGATCCGGGACAGCCAACTTCAATGAGCAGTTCTTC. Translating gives CASSFRSGTANFNEQFF.

CDR3 residues: CASSSGSEGNTIYF. The CDR3 nucleotides are TGTGCCAGCTCATCGGGGTCAGAGGGAAACACCATATATTTT. The chain is built from TRBV18 and TRBJ1-3; D call uncertain. This CDR3 comprises 14 residues. V lost 5 bases to trimming and J lost 4 bases, with 12 bases between them. CDR1 is KGHSH and CDR2 is LQKENI in the germline V gene.

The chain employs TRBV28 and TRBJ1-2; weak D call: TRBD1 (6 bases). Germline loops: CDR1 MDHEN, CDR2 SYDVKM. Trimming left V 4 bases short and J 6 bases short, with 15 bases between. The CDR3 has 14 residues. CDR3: CASSYRGSYNGYTF. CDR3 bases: TGTGCCAGCAGTTATAGGGGGTCATATAATGGCTACACCTTC.

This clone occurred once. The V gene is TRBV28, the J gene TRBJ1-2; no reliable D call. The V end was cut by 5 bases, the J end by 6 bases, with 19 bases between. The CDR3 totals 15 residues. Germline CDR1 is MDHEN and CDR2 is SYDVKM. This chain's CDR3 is CASSPAPKGYDGYTF. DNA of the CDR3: TGTGCCAGCAGTCCAGCGCCGAAAGGGTACGATGGCTACACCTTC.

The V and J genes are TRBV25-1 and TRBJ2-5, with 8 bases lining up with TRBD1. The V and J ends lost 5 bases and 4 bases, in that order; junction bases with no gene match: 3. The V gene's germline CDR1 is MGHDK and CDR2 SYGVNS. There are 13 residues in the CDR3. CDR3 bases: TGTGCCAGCAGTAGACAGGGGCGAGAGACCCAGTACTTC. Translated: CASSRQGRETQYF.

The CDR3 region has the DNA TGTGCCAGCAGCTTAGAAGGGGCGGACAAAAACATTCAGTACTTC. It translates to CASSLEGADKNIQYF. The chain joins TRBV7-9 to TRBJ2-4; the D gene is possibly TRBD1 (5 bases). The CDR3 totals 15 residues. Germline V gene sequence: CDR1 SEHNR, CDR2 FQNEAQ (reference sequence). The V gene lost 1 base and the J gene lost 3 bases, with 10 bases spanning the gap. The full variable domain, with the rest looked up from reference TRBV7-9 and TRBJ2-4, is DTGVSQNPRHKITKRGQNVTFRCDPISEHNRLYWYRQTLGQGPEFLTYFQNEAQLEKSRLLSDRFSAERPKGSFSTLEIQRTEQGDSAMYLCASSLEGADKNIQYFGAGTRLSVL.